Listed below are T cell receptor beta chains from one sample, sequenced in a study of T cell responses to AZD1222 COVID-19 vaccine. Generated by immunoSEQ multiplex PCR, the TCRdb table keeps only in-frame clones and is missing some. The data contain roughly 170,000 clones, 94% of them seen just once; the ten biggest clones take up roughly 1.7%. The sequencing used peripheral blood, collected 28 days after the second AZD1222 dose. The receptors come from an adult who received the AZD1222 COVID-19 vaccine. CDR3s include the opening cysteine and the closing phenylalanine or tryptophan. Each record gives: J gene, V gene, CDR3 protein.

>TRBJ1-3|TRBV18
CASSKDIENTIYF
>TRBJ1-5|TRBV7-9
CASSSHTGTGNNQPQHF
>TRBJ1-2|TRBV27
CASSSLLQVPYGYTF
>TRBJ1-6|TRBV14
CASSQGSGSGSPLHF
>TRBJ2-3|TRBV7-2
CASSPRRVTDTQYF
>TRBJ2-2|TRBV5-4
CASSLPTAKETGELFF
>TRBJ2-7|TRBV4-1
CASSQAGREQYF
>TRBJ2-1|TRBV18
CASSPRADNEQFF
>TRBJ2-7|TRBV2
CASSVGDNEQYF
>TRBJ1-3|TRBV18
CASSQDISGNTIYF
>TRBJ1-6|TRBV4-1
CASSLSEARTANSPLHF
>TRBJ2-4|TRBV9
CASSAGFSQGEQYF
>TRBJ1-5|TRBV29-1
CSVRSGGDQPQHF
>TRBJ2-7|TRBV7-2
CASSLASVGSGEQYF
>TRBJ1-4|TRBV5-4
CASSLGISNEKLFF
>TRBJ1-2|TRBV5-5
CASTLGGNYGYTF
>TRBJ2-3|TRBV2
CASPSGDRTDTQYF